The 9 T cell receptor beta chains below come from one sample, sequenced in a study of blood T cells in healthy people across ages. Sample-barcoded 5' priming and a J-beta primer mix drove a second PCR of 7 to 11 cycles. TCRdb called the 5' RACE reads again in MiXCR, with one record for every CDR3 protein. The repertoire holds more than 600,000 distinct CDR3 sequences, with more than 20% as singletons. In addition, the sample was reused for a study of T cells of mothers and their children.

Sequenced input: blood. The receptors shown here come from a boy aged 5-17 years in good health.

This rearrangement joins TRBV5-5 to TRBJ2-5, with TRBD2 matching 12 bases. Trimming at V came to 5 bases and at J to 5 bases, leaving 7 bases not matched to a gene. Germline V gene sequence: CDR1 SGHKS, CDR2 YYEKEE (reference sequence). The CDR3 length is 15 residues. As DNA, the CDR3 is TGTGCCAGCAGAGACCCGACTAGCGGGAGTGAGACCCAGTACTTC. Translation gives CASRDPTSGSETQYF.

V and J are TRBV14 and TRBJ2-7; 7 positions match TRBD2. The CDR3 contains 14 residues. The V gene's germline CDR1 is SGHDN and CDR2 FVKESK. Trimming at V came to 1 base and at J to 8 bases, leaving 8 bases not matched to a gene. In nucleotides, the CDR3 is TGTGCCAGCAGCCAAGCGGCGGGGGAAAATAAGCAGTACTTC. Its translation: CASSQAAGENKQYF.

In its sample, this clonotype was seen a few times. J is TRBJ1-6 and V is TRBV12-3 or TRBV12-4; no reliable D call. V was cut by 5 bases and J by 9 bases, with 11 bases left in between. The CDR3 has 13 residues. CDR3 sequence reads: CASSKGSGSPLHF. DNA for the CDR3: TGTGCCAGCAGTAAGGGTTCCGGTTCACCCCTCCACTTT.

This clonotype was counted between two and nine times. This chain uses TRBV7-2 with TRBJ2-7; D possibly corresponds to TRBD2 (5 bases). Per germline, CDR1 SGHTA and CDR2 FQGNSA. The CDR3 covers 12 residues. V dropped 1 base and J dropped 7 bases, with 8 bases sitting between them. CDR3 coding DNA: TGTGCCAGCAGCTTAGATACGGGGGAGCAGTACTTC. Encoded protein: CASSLDTGEQYF.

The chain has TRBV14 and TRBJ2-5; D remains ambiguous. Gene TRBJ2-7 matches the end of the DNA better, so the J call may be wrong. This CDR3 comprises 13 residues. Germline assignment: CDR1 SGHDN and CDR2 FVKESK. CDR3 DNA sequence: TGTGCCAGCAGAGACCCTCTCTCCTACGAGCAGTACTTC. Amino acid sequence: CASRDPLSYEQYF.

The chain carries TRBV6-6 and TRBJ2-2, with unresolved D. Trimming cost V 5 bases and J 6 bases, with 19 bases left between them. Germline lookup yields CDR1 MNHNY and CDR2 SVGAGI (reference sequence). The CDR3 runs 16 residues. The CDR3 nucleotides read TGTGCCAGCAGTCCTCGGGTGGGCGTGAGTCCCGGGGAGCTGTTTTTT. Its protein product is CASSPRVGVSPGELFF.

In this sample, this clonotype turned up a few times. This chain connects TRBV15 to TRBJ2-3; 11 bases are shared with TRBD2. Trimming took 4 bases from V and 6 from J; bases not matched to a gene: 3. Germline V gives CDR1 LNHNV, CDR2 YYDKDF (reference sequence). The CDR3 consists of 14 residues. CDR3 bases: TGTGCCACCAGCAAGGCTAGCGGGAGGGATACGCAGTATTTT. It encodes CATSKASGRDTQYF.

In this sample, this clonotype turned up many times. V is TRBV7-3 and J is TRBJ2-7; 8 nucleotides align to TRBD2. The CDR3 covers 13 residues. CDR1 is SGHTA, CDR2 FQGTGA, per germline. Losses at the gene ends were 5 bases for V and 3 bases for J; bases not matched to a gene: 3. CDR3 loop: CASSLGLDYEQYF. The CDR3 coding sequence is TGTGCCAGCAGCCTGGGACTAGACTACGAGCAGTACTTC.

In its sample, this clonotype was seen a few times. This chain links TRBV10-3 with TRBJ2-1, with D uncertain. Germline V gives CDR1 ENHRY, CDR2 SYGVKD. The CDR3 has 12 residues. Trimming pared 4 bases from V and 8 bases from J, leaving 9 bases between. CDR3 sequence (DNA): TGTGCCATCAGTGGCCTAGAAGATGAGCAGTTCTTC. It codes for CAISGLEDEQFF.